This TCR beta chain is from a study of T cells in Graves' hyperthyroidism and ophthalmopathy. Per germline, CDR1 SGHTA and CDR2 FQGNSA. This CDR3 contains 16 residues. V dropped 4 bases and J dropped 1 base, with 15 bases sitting between them. This clonotype was recorded many times. Based on clinical symptoms, serum thyroxine and TRAb, thyroid ultrasound and orbital computed tomography, diagnoses were reached. TCR beta CDR3 sequences were amplified from RNA transcripts. Using the HTBI primer set, a first-round RT-PCR was run on the TCR CDR3. From the multiplex PCR reads, TCRdb called clonotypes with MiXCR, one entry per CDR3 protein. The table includes approximately 530,000 distinct CDR3 sequences, 15% to 20% detected once.

Source material: blood. This chain connects TRBV7-2 to TRBJ2-3; either TRBD1 or TRBD2 may supply D (6 bases each). The source of this sequence is a man aged 40-50 years with Graves' ophthalmopathy. In DNA form, the CDR3 reads TGTGCCAGCAGCTCCCGGCTGGGGGGCGGCACAGATACGCAGTATTTT. Translation gives CASSSRLGGGTDTQYF.